The 18 T cell receptor beta chains reported below all come from one sample, sequenced in a study of cytomegalovirus exposure and HLA in healthy donors. Sequencing was performed with immunoSEQ multiplex PCR; in TCRdb, only in-frame clones are kept and a portion is missing. The top ten clones hold 2.8% of a sample with 190,000 or so clones, about four fifths of them seen once. Material: PBMCs. Receptors were obtained from a woman aged 18-30 years in good health and CMV-seropositive.

The chain links TRBV29-1 to TRBJ2-5, with D uncertain. The CDR3 consists of 14 residues. V lost 4 bases and J lost 5, with 17 bases in between. Per germline, CDR1 SQVTM and CDR2 ANQGSEA. The CDR3 DNA follows: TGCAGCGTTGGATGGTCCACAGATTTCGAGACCCAGTACTTC. Its translation is CSVGWSTDFETQYF.

For the CDR3, the DNA is TGTGCCAGCAGCGTAGCTATGGGGGGTGAGACCCAGTACTTC. As protein: CASSVAMGGETQYF. This chain connects TRBV9 to TRBJ2-5; a possible D gene is TRBD2 (6 bases). Looked up from germline, CDR1 is SGDLS and CDR2 is YYNGEE. CDR3 length: 14 amino acids. Between the trimmed V and J ends, which lost 0 bases and 5 bases, there was a span of 11 bases.

The CDR3 DNA follows: TGTGCCAGCAGTGTCATCGCTAGCGGGGGGAATGAGCAGTTCTTC. Its protein product is CASSVIASGGNEQFF. This chain links TRBV2 with TRBJ2-1, with TRBD2 matching 11 bases. The V segment lost 4 bases and the J segment 7 bases; nucleotides outside the gene matches: 6. This CDR3 has 15 residues. CDR1 is SNHLY, CDR2 FYNNEI, per germline.

This sequence joins TRBV5-1 and TRBJ2-3, with 15 nucleotides matching TRBD2. Germline trimming cut 0 bases from V and 5 bases from J; bases unmatched to any gene: 19. Germline CDR1 is SGHRS and CDR2 is YFSETQ. The CDR3 is made up of 22 amino acids. In DNA, the CDR3 is TGCGCCAGCAGCTTGGCCCGTCGGTCGGCCGTAGGACTAGCGGGGGGGATAGATACGCAGTATTTT. Translation gives CASSLARRSAVGLAGGIDTQYF.

The chain links TRBV6-6 to TRBJ1-1; D not certain. Trimming cost V 4 bases and J 3 bases, with 9 bases left between them. Germline loops: CDR1 MNHNY, CDR2 SVGAGI (reference sequence). The CDR3 has 13 residues. In DNA form, the CDR3 reads TGTGCCAGCAGTTCCGAGGCGGACACTGAAGCTTTCTTT. Protein: CASSSEADTEAFF.

The rearrangement links TRBV6-5 to TRBJ2-2; possible D gene TRBD1, 8 bases. Germline V gene lookup returns CDR1 MNHEY and CDR2 SVGAGI. Between the trimmed V and J ends, which lost 2 bases and 5 bases, there was a span of 12 bases. There are 15 residues in the CDR3. CDR3 DNA sequence: TGTGCCAGCAGTTACAACAGGGGGGGGACCGGGGAGCTGTTTTTT. It specifies CASSYNRGGTGELFF.

The rearrangement uses TRBV4-1 and TRBJ2-1; 7 nucleotides match TRBD1. This CDR3 region has 19 residues. CDR1 and CDR2 from the germline V gene are MGHRA and YSYEKL. With V trimmed by 3 bases and J by 0 bases, 14 bases remained unmatched. The CDR3 here is CASSQFYTGERGSYNEQFF. CDR3 DNA sequence: TGCGCCAGCAGCCAGTTCTATACAGGGGAAAGAGGCTCCTACAATGAGCAGTTCTTC.

V gene TRBV4-1 combines with J gene TRBJ2-7; D is undetermined. Per germline, CDR1 MGHRA and CDR2 YSYEKL. Trimming shortened V by 0 bases and J by 4 bases, and 13 bases separated the two germline ends. There are 15 residues in the CDR3. The chain's CDR3 is CASSQDFTAPYEQYF. The DNA of the CDR3 is TGCGCCAGCAGCCAAGATTTTACAGCACCATACGAGCAGTACTTC.

The chain couples TRBV6-7 to TRBJ2-1; tentative D call: TRBD1 (6 bases). TRBV6-7 is an ORF for which the function is uncertain. V lost 9 bases, J lost 2 bases, and 20 bases lay in between. The CDR3 totals 16 residues. The CDR3 coding sequence is TGTGCCAGGGTCCGAATCCGGGACACAACCTACAATGAGCAGTTCTTC. Its translation: CARVRIRDTTYNEQFF.

The chain carries TRBV4-2 and TRBJ2-2; 15 positions agree with TRBD2. The CDR3 is made up of 18 amino acids. The germline V gene has CDR1 LGHNA and CDR2 YNFKEQ. V dropped 2 bases and J dropped 4; count of bases not matched to a gene: 5. The CDR3 DNA reads TGTGCCAGCAGCCAAAGGACTAGCGGGGGGGCGGTCACCGGGGAGCTGTTTTTT. Residues: CASSQRTSGGAVTGELFF.

V is TRBV4-1 and J is TRBJ1-6; D is undetermined. Germline lookup yields CDR1 MGHRA and CDR2 YSYEKL. V was trimmed by 0 bases and J by 13 bases, leaving 10 bases between them. The CDR3 consists of 13 residues. CDR3 DNA: TGCGCCAGCAGCCAAGACACTGCTTTGCCCCTCCACTTT. This translates into CASSQDTALPLHF.

The chain couples TRBV5-4 to TRBJ1-2; the match to TRBD1 covers 7 bases. The germline CDR1 and CDR2 sequences are SGHNT and YYREEE (reference sequence). There are 13 residues in the CDR3. V shed 4 bases, J shed 6 bases, and the junction held 6 bases outside the gene matches. This CDR3 is CASSGTGVDGYTF. CDR3 DNA sequence: TGTGCCAGCAGCGGAACAGGGGTGGATGGCTACACCTTC.

This chain links TRBV5-8 with TRBJ1-2; no definite D call. CDR3 length equals 13 residues. With 0 bases removed from V and 8 bases from J, the gap between germline ends came to 11 bases. CDR1 and CDR2 (germline): SGHTS, YDEGEE. The CDR3 DNA sequence: TGTGCCAGCAGCTTGGGATCATCGGGGGGCTACACCTTC. As protein: CASSLGSSGGYTF.

This chain's CDR3 is CASGTYTEAFF. In DNA form, the CDR3 reads TGTGCCAGCGGCACGTACACTGAAGCTTTCTTT. This chain links TRBV7-2 with TRBJ1-1, with unresolved D. This CDR3 comprises 11 residues. Trimming removed 8 bases from V and 3 bases from J, with 7 bases in between. Germline lookup yields CDR1 SGHTA and CDR2 FQGNSA. Filled out from reference TRBV7-2 and TRBJ1-1, the complete variable domain reads GAGVSQSPSNKVTEKGKDVELRCDPISGHTALYWYRQSLGQGLEFLIYFQGNSAPDKSGLPSDRFSAERTGGSVSTLTIQRTQQEDSAVYLCASGTYTEAFFGQGTRLTVV.

The chain uses TRBV4-3 and TRBJ1-6; TRBD1 matches at 8 bases. Germline-derived CDR1 and CDR2 are LGHNA and YSLEER. With V trimmed by 1 base and J by 10 bases, 6 bases remained unmatched. The CDR3 extends over 15 amino acids. CDR3 sequence reads: CASSQGQGKGSPLHF. The CDR3 nucleotides are TGCGCCAGCAGCCAAGGACAGGGGAAAGGGTCACCCCTCCACTTT.

The rearrangement links TRBV20-1 to TRBJ2-5; no clear D gene. The V end lost 6 bases, the J end lost 1 base, and 6 bases lay between the germline ends. The CDR3 sequence is 11 residues long. Per the germline V gene, CDR1 is DFQATT and CDR2 is SNEGSKA (reference sequence). The CDR3 protein is CSARSQETQYF. The CDR3 nucleotides are TGCAGTGCCCGCAGCCAAGAGACCCAGTACTTC.

The V call is TRBV6-1, the J call TRBJ1-1; D might be TRBD1 (5 bases). The V gene lost 3 bases and the J gene lost 5 bases, with 10 bases spanning the gap. CDR3 length: 13 residues. Germline V gene lookup returns CDR1 MNHNS and CDR2 SASEGT. CDR3 nucleotide sequence: TGTGCCAGCAGTGACAGGGCGGGGACTGAAGCTTTCTTT. This sequence encodes CASSDRAGTEAFF.

The rearrangement joins TRBV18 to TRBJ2-1; TRBD1 is a possible D gene (5 bases). The CDR3 has 16 amino acids. CDR1 and CDR2 (germline): KGHSH, LQKENI. With 4 bases removed from V and 5 bases from J, the gap between germline ends came to 18 bases. The CDR3 region is CASSRNRAGLDNEQFF. CDR3 in DNA: TGTGCCAGCTCACGAAACCGGGCAGGGTTGGACAATGAGCAGTTCTTC.